A single sample is the source of the 24 T cell receptor beta chains below, sequenced in a study of blood T cell repertoires in COVID-19. The protocol was immunoSEQ multiplex PCR, while the TCRdb copy is restricted to in-frame clones and leaves out a portion. The table includes approximately 280,000 clones, 85% detected once. What was sequenced was PBMCs or T cells enriched from blood (not recorded which). The receptors originated from a woman in her forties or fifties who had recovered from COVID-19.

CDR3 in DNA: TGTGCCAGCAGCCCTCAGGGGCAGGGGGGTTACTATGGCTACACCTTC. Amino acids: CASSPQGQGGYYGYTF. The gene calls are TRBV5-6 and TRBJ1-2, with 7 bases that match TRBD1. V shed 4 bases, J shed 3 bases, and the junction held 12 bases outside the gene matches. The germline V gene encodes CDR1 SGHDT and CDR2 YYEEEE. The CDR3 spans 16 residues.

The V call is TRBV18, the J call TRBJ2-7, with D tentatively TRBD1 (6 bases). Trimming stripped 6 bases from V and 5 bases from J, with 14 bases between. CDR3 length: 13 residues. In germline, CDR1 is KGHSH, CDR2 LQKENI. The CDR3 is CASSLGGGDEQYF. As DNA, the CDR3 is TGTGCCAGCTCTTTAGGTGGGGGCGACGAGCAGTACTTC. Full variable domain (rest looked up from reference TRBV18 and TRBJ2-7): NAGVMQNPRHLVRRRGQEARLRCSPMKGHSHVYWYRQLPEEGLKFMVYLQKENIIDESGMPKERFSAEFPKEGPSILRIQQVVRGDSAAYFCASSLGGGDEQYFGPGTRLTVT.

The J gene is TRBJ2-7, the V gene TRBV6-2 or TRBV6-3; a possible D gene is TRBD1 (6 bases). CDR1 and CDR2 (germline): MNHEY, SVGEGT. This CDR3 comprises 11 residues. The germline V and J ends were trimmed by 6 bases and 7 bases, with 10 bases remaining between them. The CDR3: CASSTGLEQYF. In nucleotides, the CDR3 is TGTGCCAGCAGCACAGGGTTAGAGCAGTACTTC.

The chain recombines TRBV27 with TRBJ1-2, with TRBD1 matching over 7 bases. Germline V gene sequence: CDR1 MNHEY, CDR2 SMNVEV (reference sequence). Trimming took 3 bases from V and 2 from J; bases not matched to a gene: 6. The CDR3 consists of 15 residues. CDR3 sequence reads: CASSFSPGGNYGYTF. The CDR3 DNA follows: TGTGCCAGCAGTTTTTCCCCAGGGGGAAACTATGGCTACACCTTC.

CDR3 sequence (DNA): TGTGCCAGCAGCAGTGGGCTTGAGAGCAATCAGCCCCAGCATTTT. As protein: CASSSGLESNQPQHF. The V and J genes are TRBV7-9 and TRBJ1-5; D is uncertain. This CDR3 comprises 15 residues. The V end was cut by 5 bases, the J end by 1 base, with 12 bases between. CDR1 is SEHNR and CDR2 is FQNEAQ in the germline V gene (reference sequence).

J is TRBJ2-1 and V is TRBV3-1 (or the pseudogene TRBV3-2); D remains unclear. The CDR3 extends over 19 amino acids. V was shortened by 0 bases and J by 0 bases, with 18 bases between the two germline ends. Germline CDR1 and CDR2: LGHDT and YNNKEL (reference sequence). The DNA of the CDR3 is TGTGCCAGCAGCCAAGATCAATTTGGTAGAAAGAGCTCCTACAATGAGCAGTTCTTC. Amino acid sequence: CASSQDQFGRKSSYNEQFF.

The chain has TRBV27 and TRBJ2-7, with D hard to call. The ends were cut back, 1 base at V and 0 bases at J, with 7 bases in the middle. Germline CDR1 reads MNHEY; CDR2 reads SMNVEV (reference sequence). CDR3 length: 14 amino acids. The CDR3 region is CASSLWASSYEQYF. CDR3 sequence (DNA): TGTGCCAGCAGTTTATGGGCCAGCTCCTACGAGCAGTACTTC.

The rearrangement joins TRBV4-1 to TRBJ2-7; 9 nucleotides match TRBD2. The CDR3 runs 14 residues. J gave up 2 bases and V 4 bases, and 3 bases lay outside the gene matches. Germline-derived CDR1 and CDR2 are MGHRA and YSYEKL. CDR3 sequence: CASSRAGGPYEQYF. In DNA, the CDR3 is TGCGCCAGCAGCCGAGCGGGGGGCCCCTACGAGCAGTACTTC.

This clone has only one observation. The rearrangement joins TRBV5-6 to TRBJ2-7, with D unresolved. Germline assignment: CDR1 SGHDT and CDR2 YYEEEE. This CDR3 contains 12 residues. V shed 4 bases and J shed 3 bases, with 8 bases lying between them. The CDR3 here is CASSAQYYEQYF. The CDR3 DNA reads as TGTGCCAGCAGCGCTCAGTACTACGAGCAGTACTTC.

This chain uses TRBV2 with TRBJ1-2; 7 bases align to TRBD1. The CDR3 length is 15 residues. Losses at the gene ends were 8 bases for V and 4 bases for J; bases not matched to a gene: 13. The germline V gene encodes CDR1 SNHLY and CDR2 FYNNEI. The CDR3 spells CASVAGTVFSYGYTF. CDR3 DNA: TGTGCCAGCGTGGCCGGGACAGTATTTTCCTATGGCTACACCTTC.

Ten or more counts support this clone. The CDR3: CASSATENTEAFF. The CDR3 DNA sequence: TGCGCCAGCAGTGCAACAGAGAACACTGAAGCTTTCTTT. V is TRBV10-2 and J is TRBJ1-1, with D unclear. The CDR3 is made up of 13 amino acids. V gave up 4 bases and J gave up 1 base, with 7 bases separating them. Germline-derived CDR1 and CDR2 are WSHSY and SAAADI.

In this sample, this clone turned up once. The CDR3 reads CASSPGQGKSSGNTIYF. CDR3 DNA: TGTGCCAGCAGCCCGGGACAGGGGAAGTCGTCTGGAAACACCATATATTTT. This chain links TRBV9 with TRBJ1-3; 10 bases map to TRBD1. The germline CDR1 and CDR2 sequences are SGDLS and YYNGEE. V was pared by 4 bases and J by 1 base, with 8 bases of the junction left unmatched. The CDR3 contains 17 residues.

The V gene is TRBV5-4, the J gene TRBJ1-2, with 7 bases lining up with TRBD1. Germline V CDR1 and CDR2: SGHNT, YYREEE (reference sequence). Losses at the gene ends were 4 bases for V and 8 bases for J; bases not matched to a gene: 11. This CDR3 region has 14 residues. The CDR3: CASSPIGRGRGYTF. DNA for the CDR3: TGTGCCAGCAGCCCCATTGGCAGGGGGAGAGGCTACACCTTC.

This clone showed up just once. This chain links TRBV29-1 with TRBJ2-2; D perhaps matches TRBD2 (5 bases). Per the germline V gene, CDR1 is SQVTM and CDR2 is ANQGSEA. The CDR3 covers 13 residues. V was cut by 6 bases and J by 1 base, with 9 bases left in between. The CDR3 spells CSVRAENTGELFF. The CDR3, as DNA: TGCAGCGTGCGGGCAGAGAACACCGGGGAGCTGTTTTTT.

The chain employs TRBV11-3 and TRBJ2-5; perhaps TRBD1 as D (7 bases). The CDR3 length is 16 residues. The V and J ends lost 1 base and 5 bases respectively, with 17 bases between them. The V gene's germline CDR1 is SGHNT and CDR2 YENEEA. The CDR3 DNA sequence: TGTGCCAGCAGCTTAGGGGCCAGGGGGGTTGGGGAGACCCAGTACTTC. This gives the protein CASSLGARGVGETQYF. Combining the CDR3 with reference TRBV11-3 and TRBJ2-5 gives the whole variable domain EAGVVQSPRYKIIEKKQPVAFWCNPISGHNTLYWYLQNLGQGPELLIRYENEEAVDDSQLPKDRFSAERLKGVDSTLKIQPAELGDSAVYLCASSLGARGVGETQYFGPGTRLLVL.

The gene calls are TRBV2 and TRBJ2-7; D may be TRBD1 (6 bases). V was shortened by 6 bases and J by 7 bases, with 19 bases between the two germline ends. The CDR3 contains 14 residues. CDR1 is SNHLY and CDR2 is FYNNEI in the germline V gene. CDR3 coding DNA: TGTGCCAGCAGCACACAGGGACCTGGCGGGGAGCAGTACTTC. It encodes CASSTQGPGGEQYF.

V is TRBV5-1 and J is TRBJ2-1; 9 bases agree with TRBD1. Germline values: CDR1 SGHRS, CDR2 YFSETQ. Trimming took 5 bases from V and 9 from J; bases not matched to a gene: 15. The CDR3 totals 16 residues. CDR3 coding DNA: TGCGCCAGCAGTTTGATCGGGACAGGGTCCGGGAGTGAGCAGTTCTTC. Translation gives CASSLIGTGSGSEQFF.

This rearrangement joins TRBV4-2 to TRBJ1-6; 11 nucleotides agree with TRBD1. This CDR3 has 17 residues. Germline V gene sequence: CDR1 LGHNA, CDR2 YNFKEQ. The ends lost 4 bases at V and 9 bases at J; junction bases unmatched: 11. The CDR3 spells CASSRPDGTGGFSPLHF. DNA of the CDR3: TGTGCCAGCAGCCGCCCGGATGGGACAGGGGGTTTTTCACCCCTCCACTTT.

The chain joins TRBV27 to TRBJ1-1, with TRBD1 identical over 11 bases. The length of the CDR3 is 14 residues. V lost 8 bases and J lost 5; bases outside the gene matches: 7. Per the germline V gene, CDR1 is MNHEY and CDR2 is SMNVEV (reference sequence). The CDR3 nucleotides read TGTGCCAGCGGCAGGACAGGGGGCCATACTGAAGCTTTCTTT. The encoded protein is CASGRTGGHTEAFF.

This chain connects TRBV2 to TRBJ2-1, with a weak D call TRBD2 (6 bases). Germline V gives CDR1 SNHLY, CDR2 FYNNEI. The CDR3 contains 13 residues. Trimming removed 6 bases from V and 8 bases from J, with 14 bases in between. CDR3: CASRPTRSDEQFF. CDR3 DNA: TGTGCCAGCAGGCCGACTAGGTCGGATGAGCAGTTCTTC.

The sample holds one count of this clone. The V call is TRBV29-1, the J call TRBJ1-2; D is perhaps TRBD1 (5 bases). Trimming left V 1 base short and J 8 bases short, with 14 bases between. CDR1 and CDR2 (germline): SQVTM, ANQGSEA. The CDR3 length is 13 residues. The CDR3 coding sequence is TGCAGCGTTGAAGCCCAGGGTTTCGGGGGCTACACCTTC. It encodes CSVEAQGFGGYTF.

The gene calls are TRBV5-6 and TRBJ2-3, with D possibly being TRBD1 (6 bases). V was pared by 4 bases and J by 5 bases, with 14 bases between. This CDR3 comprises 14 residues. Germline V gene sequence: CDR1 SGHDT, CDR2 YYEEEE. In DNA form, the CDR3 reads TGTGCCAGCAGCGGAACAGGGTACTTAGATACGCAGTATTTT. Its protein is CASSGTGYLDTQYF.

This clone was observed a handful of times. The V call is TRBV6-5, the J call TRBJ2-6; D is unresolved. The V and J ends lost 6 bases and 2 bases respectively, with 8 bases between them. In germline, CDR1 is MNHEY, CDR2 SVGAGI. This CDR3 region has 14 residues. The CDR3 reads CASSQAAGANVLTF. CDR3 nucleotide sequence: TGTGCCAGCAGCCAGGCAGCTGGGGCCAACGTCCTGACTTTC.

The CDR3 region has the DNA TGTGCCTGGACTCGCGGGGGGGCTCCACTGCATTCACCCCTCCACTTT. It encodes CAWTRGGAPLHSPLHF. The chain links TRBV30 to TRBJ1-6, with D perhaps TRBD1 (6 bases). With 4 bases removed from V and 8 bases from J, the gap between germline ends came to 21 bases. Germline V gene data show CDR1 as GTSNPN and CDR2 as SVGIG (reference sequence). The CDR3 sequence is 16 residues long.